The rows below give T cell receptor beta chains drawn from one sample of a study of Ad26.COV2.S vaccination and SARS-CoV-2 variants. Profiled with immunoSEQ multiplex PCR; TCRdb holds only in-frame clones, not every one. The sample has fewer than 600,000 clones; roughly nine tenths are singletons. The sample here was peripheral blood, taken in a trial of Ad26.COV2.S vaccine versus placebo. The receptors were sampled from a person between 18 and 65 years old who received the Ad26.COV2.S COVID-19 vaccine or a placebo. Both conserved end residues are part of each CDR3. Fields, in order: V gene, J gene, clone size, D gene, CDR3 protein, CDR3 DNA. D genes are given only for firm matches. Only part of the rows carry a size: once, few, many, or a class if the clone is expanded.

>TRBV2|TRBJ1-2|once|NA
CASKDFPNYGYTF
TGTGCCAGCAAGGACTTCCCCAACTATGGCTACACCTTC
>TRBV28|TRBJ2-3|NA|NA
CASSFVDTQYF
TGTGCCAGCAGTTTCGTGGATACGCAGTATTTT
>TRBV7-9|TRBJ2-3|NA|NA
CASSLMGLTTDTQYF
TGTGCCAGCAGCTTAATGGGACTCACCACAGATACGCAGTATTTT
>TRBV24-1|TRBJ2-1|NA|TRBD1
CATGDLGTGGAYEQFF
TGTGCCACCGGCGACCTTGGGACAGGGGGCGCGTATGAGCAGTTCTTC
>TRBV7-6|TRBJ1-1|few|NA
CASSLGGARTEAFF
TGTGCCAGCAGCTTAGGGGGGGCGCGCACTGAAGCTTTCTTT
>TRBV6-2/TRBV6-3|TRBJ2-5|NA|NA
CASSQGQGSVETQYF
TGTGCCAGCAGCCAAGGGCAGGGGAGTGTAGAGACCCAGTACTTC
>TRBV19|TRBJ1-5|few|TRBD1
CASSGLQGDQPQHF
TGTGCCAGTTCGGGACTACAGGGGGATCAGCCCCAGCATTTT
>TRBV29-1|TRBJ2-7|NA|TRBD1
CSAETGADYEQYF
TGCAGCGCAGAGACAGGGGCCGACTACGAGCAGTACTTC
>TRBV6-5|TRBJ2-7|NA|NA
CASSYSGASGYEQYF
TGTGCCAGCAGTTACTCGGGGGCATCAGGCTACGAGCAGTACTTC
>TRBV14|TRBJ2-3|NA|NA
CASSQQVTRTDTQYF
TGTGCCAGCAGCCAGCAGGTGACTCGCACAGATACGCAGTATTTT
>TRBV18|TRBJ2-7|NA|TRBD1
CASSPRGTGSYEQYF
TGTGCCAGCTCACCAAGGGGGACAGGTTCCTACGAGCAGTACTTC
>TRBV7-3|TRBJ1-3|NA|NA
CASSLTGNSGNTIYF
TGTGCCAGCAGCTTAACTGGGAACTCTGGAAACACCATATATTTT
>TRBV10-3|TRBJ1-5|NA|NA
CAISKESGAASNQPQHF
TGTGCCATCAGTAAAGAAAGTGGAGCAGCGTCTAATCAGCCCCAGCATTTT
>TRBV13|TRBJ2-2|NA|NA
CASSGVVGQTNTGELFF
TGTGCCAGCAGCGGCGTAGTTGGACAGACGAACACCGGGGAGCTGTTTTTT
>TRBV30|TRBJ1-1|NA|NA
CAWSVRELHPEAFF
TGTGCCTGGAGTGTACGGGAGCTCCATCCTGAAGCTTTCTTT
>TRBV18|TRBJ1-1|NA|NA
CASQHDSNTEAFF
TGTGCCAGCCAACACGATTCGAACACTGAAGCTTTCTTT
>TRBV5-4|TRBJ2-5|NA|NA
CASSFFEETQYF
TGTGCCAGCAGCTTCTTTGAGGAGACCCAGTACTTC
>TRBV5-4|TRBJ2-7|NA|NA
CASTLGSNRATYEQYF
TGTGCCAGCACCCTTGGTTCTAATAGGGCAACCTACGAGCAGTACTTC
>TRBV9|TRBJ2-3|NA|NA
CASSAADSRLSSTDTQYF
TGTGCCAGCAGCGCAGCGGACAGCCGCCTTTCTAGCACAGATACGCAGTATTTT
>TRBV7-9|TRBJ1-4|NA|NA
CASSSPQGGIVKLFF
TGTGCCAGCAGCTCCCCACAGGGTGGAATTGTAAAACTGTTTTTT
>TRBV3-1/TRBV3-2|TRBJ2-1|NA|TRBD2
CASSQGSSGGVNEQFF
TGTGCCAGCAGCCAAGGGTCGTCGGGAGGCGTCAATGAGCAGTTCTTC
>TRBV7-9|TRBJ1-5|few|NA
CASSPQNGPQHF
TGTGCCAGCAGCCCTCAGAATGGGCCCCAGCATTTT
>TRBV27|TRBJ1-2|NA|TRBD1
CASSSQGVYGYTF
TGTGCCAGCAGTTCACAGGGGGTCTATGGCTACACCTTC
>TRBV3-1/TRBV3-2|TRBJ1-2|NA|NA
CASSQDLQGRGGYTF
TGTGCCAGCAGCCAAGATTTACAGGGTAGAGGAGGCTACACCTTC
>TRBV3-1/TRBV3-2|TRBJ2-3|NA|TRBD1
CASSLWDSPDTQYF
TGTGCCAGCAGCCTTTGGGACAGTCCGGATACGCAGTATTTT
>TRBV3-1/TRBV3-2|TRBJ2-7|NA|NA
CASSQERGIQYF
TGTGCCAGCAGCCAAGAAAGGGGGATACAGTACTTC
>TRBV7-3|TRBJ1-1|NA|TRBD1
CASSLGGQGVHEAFF
TGTGCCAGCAGCTTAGGTGGACAGGGGGTGCATGAAGCTTTCTTT
>TRBV6-5|TRBJ1-2|few|NA
CASRGAGAAVSGYTF
TGTGCCAGCAGAGGGGCGGGGGCCGCCGTGAGTGGCTACACCTTC
>TRBV6-5|TRBJ1-5|NA|NA
CATRTKGSQHF
TGTGCCACCCGCACTAAGGGGTCCCAGCATTTT
>TRBV9|TRBJ2-1|NA|NA
CASSVRDSEGVNEQFF
TGTGCCAGCAGCGTGCGGGACTCCGAGGGGGTCAATGAGCAGTTCTTC
>TRBV7-2|TRBJ1-2|NA|NA
CASSLGLSYGYTF
TGTGCCAGCAGCCTGGGACTTTCTTATGGCTACACCTTC
>TRBV15|TRBJ1-1|once|NA
CATKDGTLNTEAFF
TGTGCCACCAAAGACGGGACACTGAACACTGAAGCTTTCTTT
>TRBV11-3|TRBJ2-1|NA|TRBD2
CASSFSGAPGYNEQFF
TGTGCCAGCAGCTTCAGCGGGGCCCCTGGTTACAATGAGCAGTTCTTC
>TRBV4-1|TRBJ2-7|few|TRBD2
CASSAGTSASYEQYF
TGCGCCAGCAGCGCCGGGACTAGCGCCTCCTACGAGCAGTACTTC
>TRBV6-2/TRBV6-3|TRBJ2-2|NA|NA
CASSQGGTTGELFF
TGTGCCAGCAGCCAAGGGGGGACTACCGGGGAGCTGTTTTTT
>TRBV7-9|TRBJ2-7|NA|NA
CASSPGAVYEQYF
TGTGCCAGCAGCCCAGGGGCAGTCTACGAGCAGTACTTC
>TRBV7-9|TRBJ2-7|NA|TRBD1
CASSPRRVQGDVEQYF
TGTGCCAGCAGCCCTCGGCGGGTTCAGGGGGATGTGGAGCAGTACTTC
>TRBV28|TRBJ2-1|NA|NA
CASNSQDNEQFF
TGTGCCAGCAACTCACAAGACAATGAGCAGTTCTTC
>TRBV11-2|TRBJ2-1|NA|NA
CASSLGPGYHEQFF
TGTGCCAGCAGCTTAGGGCCGGGGTACCATGAGCAGTTCTTC
>TRBV2|TRBJ2-1|NA|TRBD2
CASSQKNSGESSYNEQFF
TGTGCCAGCAGCCAGAAGAATAGCGGGGAAAGCTCCTACAATGAGCAGTTCTTC